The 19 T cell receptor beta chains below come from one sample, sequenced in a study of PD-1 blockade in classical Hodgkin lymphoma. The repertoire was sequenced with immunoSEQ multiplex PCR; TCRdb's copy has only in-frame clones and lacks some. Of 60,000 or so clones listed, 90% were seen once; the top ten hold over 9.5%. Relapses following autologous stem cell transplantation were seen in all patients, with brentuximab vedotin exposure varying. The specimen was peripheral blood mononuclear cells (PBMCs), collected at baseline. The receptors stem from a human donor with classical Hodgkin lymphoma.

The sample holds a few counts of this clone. In nucleotides, the CDR3 is TGTGCCAGCAGCTTAGAAGCGAACACTGAAGCTTTCTTT. Translating gives CASSLEANTEAFF. The chain couples TRBV7-9 to TRBJ1-1; D gene unclear. Germline V gene sequence: CDR1 SEHNR, CDR2 FQNEAQ (reference sequence). This CDR3 comprises 13 residues. V gave up 1 base and J gave up 1 base, with 4 bases separating them.

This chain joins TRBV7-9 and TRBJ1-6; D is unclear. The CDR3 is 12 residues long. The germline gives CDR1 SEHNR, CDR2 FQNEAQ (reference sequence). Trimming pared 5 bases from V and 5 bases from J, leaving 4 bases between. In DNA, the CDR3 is TGTGCCAGCAGCCCCGATAATTCACCCCTCCACTTT. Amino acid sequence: CASSPDNSPLHF.

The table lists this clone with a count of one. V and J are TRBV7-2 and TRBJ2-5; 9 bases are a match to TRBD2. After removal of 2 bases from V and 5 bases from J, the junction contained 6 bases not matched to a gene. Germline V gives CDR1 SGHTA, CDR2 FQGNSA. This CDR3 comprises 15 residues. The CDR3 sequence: CASSLRRGGRETQYF. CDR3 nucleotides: TGTGCCAGCAGCTTACGGCGGGGGGGCAGGGAGACCCAGTACTTC.

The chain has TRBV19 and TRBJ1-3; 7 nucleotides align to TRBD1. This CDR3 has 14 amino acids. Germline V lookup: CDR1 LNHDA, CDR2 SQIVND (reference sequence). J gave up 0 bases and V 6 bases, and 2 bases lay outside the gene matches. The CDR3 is CASRYRGSGNTIYF. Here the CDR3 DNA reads TGTGCCAGTAGGTACAGGGGCTCTGGAAACACCATATATTTT.

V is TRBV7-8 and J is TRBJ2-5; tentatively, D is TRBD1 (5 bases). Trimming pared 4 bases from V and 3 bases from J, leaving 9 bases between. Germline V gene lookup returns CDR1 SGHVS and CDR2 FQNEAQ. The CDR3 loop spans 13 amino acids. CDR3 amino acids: CASSSDTEETQYF. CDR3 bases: TGTGCCAGCAGCTCGGACACCGAAGAGACCCAGTACTTC.

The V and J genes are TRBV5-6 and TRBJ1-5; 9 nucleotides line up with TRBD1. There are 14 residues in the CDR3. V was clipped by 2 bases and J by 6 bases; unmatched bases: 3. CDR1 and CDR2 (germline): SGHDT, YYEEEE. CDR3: CASSFGTGTQPQHF. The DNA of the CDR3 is TGTGCCAGCAGCTTCGGGACAGGGACTCAGCCCCAGCATTTT.

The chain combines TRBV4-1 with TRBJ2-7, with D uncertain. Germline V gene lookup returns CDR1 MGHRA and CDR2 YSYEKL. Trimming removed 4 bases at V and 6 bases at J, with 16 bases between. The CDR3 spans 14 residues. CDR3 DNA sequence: TGCGCCAGCAGCCCCCCGAGCGTCGGGTCCGAGCAGTACTTC. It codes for CASSPPSVGSEQYF.

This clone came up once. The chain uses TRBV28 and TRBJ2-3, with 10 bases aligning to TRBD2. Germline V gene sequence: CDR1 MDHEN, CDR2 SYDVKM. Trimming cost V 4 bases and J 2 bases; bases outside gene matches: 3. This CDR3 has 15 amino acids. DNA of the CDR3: TGTGCCAGCAGTTCCCTAGCGGGAGTCACAGATACGCAGTATTTT. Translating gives CASSSLAGVTDTQYF.

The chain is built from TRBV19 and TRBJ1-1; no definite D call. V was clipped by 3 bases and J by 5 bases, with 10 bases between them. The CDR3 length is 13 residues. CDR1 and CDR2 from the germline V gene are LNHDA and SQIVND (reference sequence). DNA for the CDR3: TGTGCCAGTAGTATTTCGGGTGAGACTGAAGCTTTCTTT. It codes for CASSISGETEAFF.

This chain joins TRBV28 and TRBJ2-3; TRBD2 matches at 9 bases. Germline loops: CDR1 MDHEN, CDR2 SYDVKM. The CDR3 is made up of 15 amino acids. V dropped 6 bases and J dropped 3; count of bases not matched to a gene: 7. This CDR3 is CASRLAGEATDTQYF. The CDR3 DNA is TGTGCCAGCAGGTTAGCGGGGGAAGCGACAGATACGCAGTATTTT.

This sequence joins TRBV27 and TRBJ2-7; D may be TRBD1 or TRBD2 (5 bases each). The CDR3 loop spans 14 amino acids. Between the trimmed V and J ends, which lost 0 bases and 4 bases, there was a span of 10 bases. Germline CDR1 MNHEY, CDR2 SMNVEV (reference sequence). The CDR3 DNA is TGTGCCAGCAGTTTATCCGAGGGGCGATACGAGCAGTACTTC. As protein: CASSLSEGRYEQYF.

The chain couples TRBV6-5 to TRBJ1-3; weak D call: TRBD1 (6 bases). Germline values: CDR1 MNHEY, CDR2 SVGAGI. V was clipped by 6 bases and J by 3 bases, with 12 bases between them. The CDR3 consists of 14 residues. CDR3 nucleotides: TGTGCCAGCAGACCCAGGGGAAGTGGAAACACCATATATTTT. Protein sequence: CASRPRGSGNTIYF.

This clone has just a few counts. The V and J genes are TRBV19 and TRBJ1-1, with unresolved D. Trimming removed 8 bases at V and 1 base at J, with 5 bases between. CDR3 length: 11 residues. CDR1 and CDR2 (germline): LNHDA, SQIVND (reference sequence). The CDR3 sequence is CASLGNTEAFF. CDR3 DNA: TGTGCCAGTTTGGGGAACACTGAAGCTTTCTTT. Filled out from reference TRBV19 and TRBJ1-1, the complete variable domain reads DGGITQSPKYLFRKEGQNVTLSCEQNLNHDAMYWYRQDPGQGLRLIYYSQIVNDFQKGDIAEGYSVSREKKESFPLTVTSAQKNPTAFYLCASLGNTEAFFGQGTRLTVV.

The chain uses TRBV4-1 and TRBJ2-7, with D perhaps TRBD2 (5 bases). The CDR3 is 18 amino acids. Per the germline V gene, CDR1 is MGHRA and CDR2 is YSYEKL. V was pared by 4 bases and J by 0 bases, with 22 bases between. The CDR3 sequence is CASSPRQGPTSSSYEQYF. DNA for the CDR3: TGCGCCAGCAGCCCCCGTCAAGGGCCTACTAGTTCCTCCTACGAGCAGTACTTC.

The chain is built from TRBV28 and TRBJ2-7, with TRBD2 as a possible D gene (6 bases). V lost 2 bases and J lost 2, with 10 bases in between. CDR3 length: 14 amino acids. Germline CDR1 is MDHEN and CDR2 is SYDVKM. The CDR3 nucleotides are TGTGCCAGCAGTTTAATCCAGCGGGCCTACGAGCAGTACTTC. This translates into CASSLIQRAYEQYF.

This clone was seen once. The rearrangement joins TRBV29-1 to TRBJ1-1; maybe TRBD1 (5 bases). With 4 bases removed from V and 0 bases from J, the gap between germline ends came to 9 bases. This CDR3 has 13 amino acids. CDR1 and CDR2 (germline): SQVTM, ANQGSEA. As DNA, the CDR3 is TGCAGCGTTGTCGGGGGGGTGAACACTGAAGCTTTCTTT. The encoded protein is CSVVGGVNTEAFF. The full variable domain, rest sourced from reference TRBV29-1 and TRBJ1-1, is SAVISQKPSRDICQRGTSLTIQCQVDSQVTMMFWYRQQPGQSLTLIATANQGSEATYESGFVIDKFPISRPNLTFSTLTVSNMSPEDSSIYLCSVVGGVNTEAFFGQGTRLTVV.

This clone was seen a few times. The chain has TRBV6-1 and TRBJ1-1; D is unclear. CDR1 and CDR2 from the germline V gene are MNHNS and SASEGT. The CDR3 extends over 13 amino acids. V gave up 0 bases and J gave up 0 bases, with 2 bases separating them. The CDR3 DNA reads TGTGCCAGCAGTGAAGCTATGAACACTGAAGCTTTCTTT. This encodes CASSEAMNTEAFF.

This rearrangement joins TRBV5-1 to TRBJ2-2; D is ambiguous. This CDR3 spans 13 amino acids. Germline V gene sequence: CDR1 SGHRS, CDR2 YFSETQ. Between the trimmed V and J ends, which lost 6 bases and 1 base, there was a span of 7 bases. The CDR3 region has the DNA TGCGCCAGCACTCTAGAGAACACCGGGGAGCTGTTTTTT. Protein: CASTLENTGELFF.

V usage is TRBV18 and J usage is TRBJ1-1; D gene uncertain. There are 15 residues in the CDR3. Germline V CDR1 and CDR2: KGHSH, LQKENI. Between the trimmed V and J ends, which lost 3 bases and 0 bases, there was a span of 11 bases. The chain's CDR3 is CASSPIIWMNTEAFF. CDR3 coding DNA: TGTGCCAGCTCACCCATAATATGGATGAACACTGAAGCTTTCTTT.